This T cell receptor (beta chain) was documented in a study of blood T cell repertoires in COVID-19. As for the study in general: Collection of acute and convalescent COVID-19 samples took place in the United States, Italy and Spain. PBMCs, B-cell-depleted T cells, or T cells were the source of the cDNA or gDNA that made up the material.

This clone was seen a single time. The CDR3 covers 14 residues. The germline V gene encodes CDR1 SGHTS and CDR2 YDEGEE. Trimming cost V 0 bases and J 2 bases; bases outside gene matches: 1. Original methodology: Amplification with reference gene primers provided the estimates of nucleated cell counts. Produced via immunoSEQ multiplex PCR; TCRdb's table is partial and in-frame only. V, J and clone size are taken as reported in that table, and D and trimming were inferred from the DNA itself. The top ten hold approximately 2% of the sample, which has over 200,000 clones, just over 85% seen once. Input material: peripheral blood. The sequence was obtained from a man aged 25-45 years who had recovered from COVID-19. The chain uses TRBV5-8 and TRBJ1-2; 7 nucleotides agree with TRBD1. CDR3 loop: CASSLGQGNYGYTF. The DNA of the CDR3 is TGTGCCAGCAGCTTGGGACAGGGAAACTATGGCTACACCTTC. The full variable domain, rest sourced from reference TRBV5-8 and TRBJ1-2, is EAGVTQSPTHLIKTRGQQATLRCSPISGHTSVYWYQQALGLGLQFLLWYDEGEERNRGNFPPRFSGRQFPNYSSELNVNALELEDSALYLCASSLGQGNYGYTFGSGTRLTVV.